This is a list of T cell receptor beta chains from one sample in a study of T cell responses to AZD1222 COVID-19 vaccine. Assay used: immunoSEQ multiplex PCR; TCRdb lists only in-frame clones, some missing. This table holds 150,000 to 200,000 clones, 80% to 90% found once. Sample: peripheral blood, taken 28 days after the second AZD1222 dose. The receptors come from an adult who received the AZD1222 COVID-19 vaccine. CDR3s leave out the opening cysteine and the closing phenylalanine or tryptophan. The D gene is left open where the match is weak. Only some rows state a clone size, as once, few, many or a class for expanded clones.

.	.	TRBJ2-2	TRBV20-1	SAPNTGELF
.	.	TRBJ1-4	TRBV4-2	ASSRGGSEKLF
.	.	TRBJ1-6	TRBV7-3	ASSLSPGNNSPLH
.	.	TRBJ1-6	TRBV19	ASSVSSYNSPLH
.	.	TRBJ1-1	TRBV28	ASTSGEAF
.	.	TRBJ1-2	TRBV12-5	ASGLVLGGGYT
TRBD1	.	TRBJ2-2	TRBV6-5	ASTTGDPNTGELF
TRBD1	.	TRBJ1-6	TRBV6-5	ASTRGLLNSPLH
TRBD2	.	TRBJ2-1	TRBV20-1	SASNRVTSGGNEQF
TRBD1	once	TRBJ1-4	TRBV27	ASSLSRRGYTGVTNEKLF
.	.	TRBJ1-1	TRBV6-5	ASRRAGGTEAF
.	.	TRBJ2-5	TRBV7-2	ASGPELQETQY
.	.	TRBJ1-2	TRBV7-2	ASSPDGGGFNYGYT
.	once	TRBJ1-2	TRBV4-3	ASSQVSSGHGYT
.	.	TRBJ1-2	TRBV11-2	ASSLNSLGGYGYT
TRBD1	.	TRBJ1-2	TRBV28	ASSFPGQGGSNYGYT
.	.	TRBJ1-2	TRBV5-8	ASSLAVQRSYGYT
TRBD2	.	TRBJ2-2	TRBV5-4	ASSSNRGVPGELF
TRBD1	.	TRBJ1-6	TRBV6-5	ASTLDRGDSPLH
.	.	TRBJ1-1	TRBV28	ASSSGGMNTEAF
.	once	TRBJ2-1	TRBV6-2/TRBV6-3	ASSYSLTYSEQF
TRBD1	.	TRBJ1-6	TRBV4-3	ASSLGTGNNSPLH
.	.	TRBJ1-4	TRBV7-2	ASSSWGGGNEKLF
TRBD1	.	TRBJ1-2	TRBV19	ASSRTGDGYT
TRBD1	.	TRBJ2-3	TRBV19	ASRKGATDTQY
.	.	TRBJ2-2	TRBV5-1	ASSWEGATDTGELF
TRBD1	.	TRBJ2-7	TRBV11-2	ASSLSTGGRYEQY
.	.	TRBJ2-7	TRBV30	AWSVSALTYEQY
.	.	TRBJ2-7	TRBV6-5	ALQNFYEQY
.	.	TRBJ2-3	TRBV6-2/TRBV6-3	ASSYGMASTDTQY
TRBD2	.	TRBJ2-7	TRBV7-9	ASSTGTRIHSYEQY
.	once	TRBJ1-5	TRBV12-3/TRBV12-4	ASSFSESQPQH
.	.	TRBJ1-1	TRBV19	ASSNTENTEAF
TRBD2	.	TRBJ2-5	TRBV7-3	ASSLSGVQETQY
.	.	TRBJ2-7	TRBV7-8	ASSLVFYEQY
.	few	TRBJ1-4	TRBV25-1	ASSGSRAGINEKLF
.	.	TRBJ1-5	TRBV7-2	ASSLRVGGNQPQH
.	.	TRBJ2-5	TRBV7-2	ASTVLRGPGGPETQY
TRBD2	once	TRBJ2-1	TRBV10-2	ASSGTSGGYNEQF
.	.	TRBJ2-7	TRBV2	ASSRDPGGVTYEQY